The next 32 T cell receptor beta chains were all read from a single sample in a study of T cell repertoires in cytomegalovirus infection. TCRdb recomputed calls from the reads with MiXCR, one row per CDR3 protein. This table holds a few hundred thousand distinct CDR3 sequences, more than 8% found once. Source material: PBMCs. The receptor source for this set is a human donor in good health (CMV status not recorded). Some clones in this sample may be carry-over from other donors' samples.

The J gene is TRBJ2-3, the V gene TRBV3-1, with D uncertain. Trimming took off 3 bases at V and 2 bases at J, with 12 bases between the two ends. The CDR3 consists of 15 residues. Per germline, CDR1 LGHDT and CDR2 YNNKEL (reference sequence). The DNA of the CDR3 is TGTGCCAGCAGCCAGACCGGAGAACCCACAGATACGCAGTATTTT. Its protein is CASSQTGEPTDTQYF.

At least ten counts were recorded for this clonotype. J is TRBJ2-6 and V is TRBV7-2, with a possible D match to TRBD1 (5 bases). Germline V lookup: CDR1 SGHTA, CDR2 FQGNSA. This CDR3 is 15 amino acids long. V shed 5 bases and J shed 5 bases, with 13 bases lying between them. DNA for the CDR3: TGTGCCAGCAGCCAATTAGGGGCCTGGGCCAACGTCCTGACTTTC. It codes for CASSQLGAWANVLTF.

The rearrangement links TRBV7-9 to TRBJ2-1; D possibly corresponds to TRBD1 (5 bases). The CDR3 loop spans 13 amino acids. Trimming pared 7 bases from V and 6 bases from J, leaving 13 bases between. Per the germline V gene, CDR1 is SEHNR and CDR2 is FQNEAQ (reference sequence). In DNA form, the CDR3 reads TGTGCCAGCACCAAAGGGGCTGGCAATGAGCAGTTCTTC. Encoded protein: CASTKGAGNEQFF.

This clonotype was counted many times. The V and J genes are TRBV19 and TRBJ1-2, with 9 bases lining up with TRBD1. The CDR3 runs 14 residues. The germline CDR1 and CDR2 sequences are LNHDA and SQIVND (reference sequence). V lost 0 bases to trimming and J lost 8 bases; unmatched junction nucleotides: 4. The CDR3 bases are TGTGCCAGTAGTATAGAACAGGGGGCACGGGGCTACACCTTC. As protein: CASSIEQGARGYTF. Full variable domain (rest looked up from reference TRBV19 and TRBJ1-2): DGGITQSPKYLFRKEGQNVTLSCEQNLNHDAMYWYRQDPGQGLRLIYYSQIVNDFQKGDIAEGYSVSREKKESFPLTVTSAQKNPTAFYLCASSIEQGARGYTFGSGTRLTVV.

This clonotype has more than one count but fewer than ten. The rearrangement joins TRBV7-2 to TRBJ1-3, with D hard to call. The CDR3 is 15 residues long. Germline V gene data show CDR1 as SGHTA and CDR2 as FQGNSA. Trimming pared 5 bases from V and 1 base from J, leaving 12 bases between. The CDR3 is CASSPWGGSGNTIYF. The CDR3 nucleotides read TGTGCCAGCAGCCCCTGGGGTGGGTCTGGAAACACCATATATTTT.

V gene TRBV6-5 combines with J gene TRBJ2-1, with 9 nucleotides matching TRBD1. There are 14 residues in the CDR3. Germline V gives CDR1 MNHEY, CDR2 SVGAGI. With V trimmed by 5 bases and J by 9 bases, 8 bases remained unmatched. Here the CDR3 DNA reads TGTGCCAGCAGTCCGGGACAGGGTTCGCGTGAGCAGTTCTTC. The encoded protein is CASSPGQGSREQFF.

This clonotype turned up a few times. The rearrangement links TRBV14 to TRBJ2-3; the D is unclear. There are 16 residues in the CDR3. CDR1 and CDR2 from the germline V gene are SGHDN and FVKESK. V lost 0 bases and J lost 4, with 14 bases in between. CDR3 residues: CASSQDRGYGADTQYF. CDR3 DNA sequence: TGTGCCAGCAGCCAAGATAGAGGCTACGGAGCAGATACGCAGTATTTT.

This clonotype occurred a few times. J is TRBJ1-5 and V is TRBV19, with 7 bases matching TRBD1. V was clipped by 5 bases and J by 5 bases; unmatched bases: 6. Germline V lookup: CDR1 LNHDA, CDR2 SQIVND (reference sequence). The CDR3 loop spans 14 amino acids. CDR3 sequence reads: CASSLGTADQPQHF. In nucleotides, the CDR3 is TGTGCCAGTAGTCTCGGGACAGCTGATCAGCCCCAGCATTTT.

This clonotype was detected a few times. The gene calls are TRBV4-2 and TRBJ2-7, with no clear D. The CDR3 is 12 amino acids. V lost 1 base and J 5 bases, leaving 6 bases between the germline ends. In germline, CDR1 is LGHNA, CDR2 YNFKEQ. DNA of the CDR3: TGTGCCAGCAGCCAAGGCTCGGACGAGCAGTACTTC. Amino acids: CASSQGSDEQYF.

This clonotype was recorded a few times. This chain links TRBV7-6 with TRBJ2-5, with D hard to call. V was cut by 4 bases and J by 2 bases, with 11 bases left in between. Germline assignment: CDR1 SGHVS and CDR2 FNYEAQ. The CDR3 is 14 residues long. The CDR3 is CASSSRTAQETQYF. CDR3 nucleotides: TGTGCCAGCAGCTCCAGGACGGCTCAAGAGACCCAGTACTTC.

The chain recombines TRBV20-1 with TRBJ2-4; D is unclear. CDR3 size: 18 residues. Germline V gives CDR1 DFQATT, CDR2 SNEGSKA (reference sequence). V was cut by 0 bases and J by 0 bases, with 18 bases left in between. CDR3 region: CSARETSVPPLAKNIQYF. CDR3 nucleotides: TGCAGTGCTAGAGAAACCTCCGTTCCCCCTCTAGCCAAAAACATTCAGTACTTC.

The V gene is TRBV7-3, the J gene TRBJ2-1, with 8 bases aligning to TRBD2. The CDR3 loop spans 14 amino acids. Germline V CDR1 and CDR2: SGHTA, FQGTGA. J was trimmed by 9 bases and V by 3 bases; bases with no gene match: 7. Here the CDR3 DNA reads TGTGCCAGCAGCTTTCGGGGGGGGGCATCTGAGCAGTTCTTC. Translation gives CASSFRGGASEQFF.

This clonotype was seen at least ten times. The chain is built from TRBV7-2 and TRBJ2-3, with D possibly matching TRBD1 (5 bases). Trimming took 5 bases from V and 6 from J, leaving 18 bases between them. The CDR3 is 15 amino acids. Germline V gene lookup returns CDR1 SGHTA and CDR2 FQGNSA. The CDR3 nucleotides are TGTGCCAGCAGCCCACAAAGGTCAGGGTACGATACGCAGTATTTT. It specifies CASSPQRSGYDTQYF. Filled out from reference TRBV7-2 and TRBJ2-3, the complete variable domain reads GAGVSQSPSNKVTEKGKDVELRCDPISGHTALYWYRQSLGQGLEFLIYFQGNSAPDKSGLPSDRFSAERTGGSVSTLTIQRTQQEDSAVYLCASSPQRSGYDTQYFGPGTRLTVL.

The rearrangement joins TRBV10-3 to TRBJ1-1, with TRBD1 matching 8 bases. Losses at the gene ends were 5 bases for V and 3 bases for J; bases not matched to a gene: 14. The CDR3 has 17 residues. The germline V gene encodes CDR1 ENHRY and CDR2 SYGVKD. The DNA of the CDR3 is TGTGCCATCAGTCCAACGCCGGGACAGGCCACGGACACTGAAGCTTTCTTT. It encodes CAISPTPGQATDTEAFF.

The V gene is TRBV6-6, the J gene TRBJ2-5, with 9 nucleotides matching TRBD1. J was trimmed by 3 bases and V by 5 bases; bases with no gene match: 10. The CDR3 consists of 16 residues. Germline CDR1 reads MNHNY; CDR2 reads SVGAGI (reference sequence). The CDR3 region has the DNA TGTGCCAGCAGTCGCCCCGTCGGACAGGGGAAAGAGACCCAGTACTTC. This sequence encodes CASSRPVGQGKETQYF.

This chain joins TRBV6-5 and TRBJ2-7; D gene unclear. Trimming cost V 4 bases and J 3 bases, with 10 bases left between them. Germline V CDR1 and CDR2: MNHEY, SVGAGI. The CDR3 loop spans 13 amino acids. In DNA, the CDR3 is TGTGCCAGCAGTTCCATGGGAATCTACGAGCAGTACTTC. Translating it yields CASSSMGIYEQYF.

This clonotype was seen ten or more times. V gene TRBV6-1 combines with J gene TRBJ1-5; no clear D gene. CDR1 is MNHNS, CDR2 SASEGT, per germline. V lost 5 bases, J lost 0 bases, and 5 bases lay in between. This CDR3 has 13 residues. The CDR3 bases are TGTGCCAGCAGTTGGAATAGCAATCAGCCCCAGCATTTT. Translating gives CASSWNSNQPQHF.

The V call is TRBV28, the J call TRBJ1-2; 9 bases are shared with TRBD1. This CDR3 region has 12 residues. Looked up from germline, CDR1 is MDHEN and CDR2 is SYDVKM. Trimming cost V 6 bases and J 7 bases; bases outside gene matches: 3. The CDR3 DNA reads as TGTGCCAGCAGACGACAGGGGGGTGGCTACACCTTC. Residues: CASRRQGGGYTF.

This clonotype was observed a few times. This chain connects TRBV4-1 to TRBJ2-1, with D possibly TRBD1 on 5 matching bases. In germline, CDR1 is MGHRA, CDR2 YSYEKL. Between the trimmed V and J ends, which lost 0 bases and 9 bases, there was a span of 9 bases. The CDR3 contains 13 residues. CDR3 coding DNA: TGCGCCAGCAGCCAAGAAAGGGGTTTTGAGCAGTTCTTC. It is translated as CASSQERGFEQFF.

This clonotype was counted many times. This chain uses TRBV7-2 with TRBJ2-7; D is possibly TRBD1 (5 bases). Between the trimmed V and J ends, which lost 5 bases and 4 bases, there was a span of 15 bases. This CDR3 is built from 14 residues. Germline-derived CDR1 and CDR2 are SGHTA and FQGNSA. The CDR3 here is CASSRPGIGYEQYF. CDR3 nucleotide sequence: TGTGCCAGCAGCCGTCCAGGGATTGGGTACGAGCAGTACTTC.

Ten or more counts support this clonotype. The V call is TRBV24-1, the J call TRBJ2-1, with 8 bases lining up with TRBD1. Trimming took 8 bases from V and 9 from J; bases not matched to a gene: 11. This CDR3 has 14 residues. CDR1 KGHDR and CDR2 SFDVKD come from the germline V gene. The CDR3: CATTGTGGVFEQFF. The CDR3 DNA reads TGTGCCACCACCGGAACAGGGGGTGTTTTTGAGCAGTTCTTC.

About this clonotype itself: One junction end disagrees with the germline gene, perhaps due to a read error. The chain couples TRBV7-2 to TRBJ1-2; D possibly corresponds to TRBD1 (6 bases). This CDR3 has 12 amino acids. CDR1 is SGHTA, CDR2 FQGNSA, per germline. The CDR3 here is CASSLTGYGCTF. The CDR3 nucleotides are TGTGCCAGCAGCCTTACAGGGTATGGCTGCACCTTC.

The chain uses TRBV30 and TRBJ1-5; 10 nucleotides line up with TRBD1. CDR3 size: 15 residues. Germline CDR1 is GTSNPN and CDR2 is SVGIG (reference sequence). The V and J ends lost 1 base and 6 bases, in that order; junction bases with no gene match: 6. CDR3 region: CAWSGDRGRVQPQHF. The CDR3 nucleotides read TGTGCCTGGAGTGGTGACAGGGGGCGAGTTCAGCCCCAGCATTTT. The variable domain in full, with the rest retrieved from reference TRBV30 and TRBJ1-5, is SQTIHQWPATLVQPVGSPLSLECTVEGTSNPNLYWYRQAAGRGLQLLFYSVGIGQISSEVPQNLSASRPQDRQFILSSKKLLLSDSGFYLCAWSGDRGRVQPQHFGDGTRLSIL.

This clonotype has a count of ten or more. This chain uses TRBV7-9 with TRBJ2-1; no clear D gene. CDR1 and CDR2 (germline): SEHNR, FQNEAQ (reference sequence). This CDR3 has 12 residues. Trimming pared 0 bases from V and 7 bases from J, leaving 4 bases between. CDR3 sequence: CASSLAMNEQFF. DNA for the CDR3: TGTGCCAGCAGCTTAGCAATGAATGAGCAGTTCTTC.

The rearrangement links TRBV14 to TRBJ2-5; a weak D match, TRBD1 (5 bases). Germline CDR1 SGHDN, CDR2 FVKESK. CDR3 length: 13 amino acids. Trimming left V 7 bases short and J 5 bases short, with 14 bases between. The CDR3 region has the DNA TGTGCCAGCATGGTGGGGCCCGGCGAGACCCAGTACTTC. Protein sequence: CASMVGPGETQYF.

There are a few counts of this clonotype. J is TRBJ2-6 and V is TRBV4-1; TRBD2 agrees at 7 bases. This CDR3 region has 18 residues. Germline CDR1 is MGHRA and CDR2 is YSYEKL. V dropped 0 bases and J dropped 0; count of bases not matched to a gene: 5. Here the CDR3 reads CASSQEAGLNSGANVLTF. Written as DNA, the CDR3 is TGCGCCAGCAGCCAAGAAGCGGGACTCAACTCTGGGGCCAACGTCCTGACTTTC.

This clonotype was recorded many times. Written as DNA, the CDR3 is TGTGCCAGCAGCTTGGCAGGGAGGGGTTCCTACGAGCAGTACTTC. Its translation: CASSLAGRGSYEQYF. V usage is TRBV5-4 and J usage is TRBJ2-7; 7 nucleotides agree with TRBD2. Germline values: CDR1 SGHNT, CDR2 YYREEE (reference sequence). This CDR3 is 15 amino acids long. V shed 0 bases, J shed 1 base, and the junction held 4 bases outside the gene matches.

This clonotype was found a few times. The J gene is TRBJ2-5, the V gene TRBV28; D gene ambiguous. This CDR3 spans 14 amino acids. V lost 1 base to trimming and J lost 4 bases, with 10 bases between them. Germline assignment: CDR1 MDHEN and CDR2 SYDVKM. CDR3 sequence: CASSLLLLRETQYF. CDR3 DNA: TGTGCCAGCAGTTTATTGCTACTCCGAGAGACCCAGTACTTC.

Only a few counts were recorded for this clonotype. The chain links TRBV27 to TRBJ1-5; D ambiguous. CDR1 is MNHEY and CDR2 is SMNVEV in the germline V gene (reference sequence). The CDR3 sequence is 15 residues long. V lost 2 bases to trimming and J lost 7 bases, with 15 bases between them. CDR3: CASSLLFSRGQPQHF. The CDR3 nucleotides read TGTGCCAGCAGTTTACTCTTTTCTCGAGGGCAGCCCCAGCATTTT.

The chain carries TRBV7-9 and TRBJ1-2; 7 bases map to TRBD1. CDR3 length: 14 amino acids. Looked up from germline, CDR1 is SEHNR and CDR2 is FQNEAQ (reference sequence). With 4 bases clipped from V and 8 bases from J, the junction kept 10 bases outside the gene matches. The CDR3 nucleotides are TGTGCCAGCAGCTCCCTCGGACAGGCGGAGGGCTACACCTTC. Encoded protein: CASSSLGQAEGYTF.

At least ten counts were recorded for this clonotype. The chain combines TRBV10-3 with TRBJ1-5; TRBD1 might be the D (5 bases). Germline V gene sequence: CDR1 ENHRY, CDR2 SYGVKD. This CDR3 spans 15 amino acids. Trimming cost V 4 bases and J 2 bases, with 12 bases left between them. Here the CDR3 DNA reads TGTGCCATCAGTGGGTCAGGGATTGGCAATCAGCCCCAGCATTTT. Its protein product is CAISGSGIGNQPQHF.

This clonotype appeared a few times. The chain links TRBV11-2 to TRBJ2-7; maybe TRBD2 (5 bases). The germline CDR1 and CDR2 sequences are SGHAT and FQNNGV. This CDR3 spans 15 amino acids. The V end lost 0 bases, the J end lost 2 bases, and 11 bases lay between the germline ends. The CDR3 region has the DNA TGTGCCAGCAGCTTAGATCACGGACTTACCTACGAGCAGTACTTC. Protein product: CASSLDHGLTYEQYF.